This entry describes one T cell receptor (beta chain). The antigen is unknown. Profiled with immunoSEQ multiplex PCR; TCRdb holds only in-frame clones, not every one. The repertoire consists of 130,000 or so clones, with roughly nine tenths occurring once and the leading ten covering 9% to 9.5%. These data belong to a study of cytomegalovirus exposure and HLA in healthy donors. Study-wide results and caveats: Rare TCR sequences dominated, though some public TCRs recurred in many donors.

This CDR3 contains 14 residues. With 6 bases clipped from V and 3 bases from J, the junction kept 6 bases outside the gene matches. Germline loops: CDR1 LNHDA, CDR2 SQIVND (reference sequence). The sample comprised PBMCs. The chain carries TRBV19 and TRBJ2-7; 9 bases align to TRBD2. The receptor's source is a woman aged 18-29 years in good health and CMV-seropositive. CDR3 DNA sequence: TGTGCCAGTAGGGGACTAGCTCTTATCTACGAGCAGTACTTC. This translates into CASRGLALIYEQYF.